This is a list of T cell receptor beta chains from one sample in a study of blood T cell repertoires in COVID-19. The assay was immunoSEQ multiplex PCR, and TCRdb's table has in-frame clones only and misses some. The sample contains about 120,000 clones, around 80% of which appear only once. The material sequenced was peripheral blood. The receptors shown here come from a man between 65 and 80 years old with active or convalescent COVID-19. CDR3s include the opening cysteine and the closing phenylalanine or tryptophan. The D gene is left open where the match is weak. Only part of the rows carry a size: once, few, many, or a class if the clone is expanded.

few	-	TRBJ1-1	TRBV3-1/TRBV3-2	CASSQAGIMNTEAFF	TGTGCCAGCAGCCAAGCAGGCATCATGAACACTGAAGCTTTCTTT
-	TRBD1	TRBJ1-1	TRBV12-5	CASGPPRGLNTEAFF	TGTGCTAGTGGGCCCCCCAGGGGGCTGAACACTGAAGCTTTCTTT
-	TRBD2	TRBJ2-7	TRBV9	CASSRLAGGNSYEQYF	TGTGCCAGCAGTCGACTAGCGGGAGGAAACTCCTACGAGCAGTACTTC
-	-	TRBJ2-1	TRBV24-1	CATSGSSNEQFF	TGTGCCACCAGTGGGAGCTCGAATGAGCAGTTCTTC
few	-	TRBJ2-7	TRBV6-2/TRBV6-3	CASSQGGTLAEQYF	TGTGCCAGCAGCCAAGGAGGGACCCTAGCCGAGCAGTACTTC
-	TRBD1	TRBJ1-3	TRBV9	CASSTRQGGSGNTIYF	TGTGCCAGCAGCACAAGACAGGGTGGTTCTGGAAACACCATATATTTT
-	-	TRBJ2-7	TRBV4-1	CASSPQPAGWAYEQYF	TGCGCCAGCAGCCCACAACCAGCGGGCTGGGCCTACGAGCAGTACTTC
-	-	TRBJ1-1	TRBV2	CASSEGRQGEAFF	TGTGCCAGCAGTGAGGGGAGGCAGGGTGAAGCTTTCTTT
-	-	TRBJ2-7	TRBV6-5	CASTDKSYEQYF	TGTGCCAGCACCGACAAATCCTACGAGCAGTACTTC
-	-	TRBJ2-3	TRBV11-3	CASSAPLAGITDTQYF	TGTGCCAGCAGCGCCCCCCTGGCGGGGATCACAGATACGCAGTATTTT
-	-	TRBJ1-5	TRBV29-1	CSVADGGQPQHF	TGCAGCGTTGCGGACGGGGGTCAGCCCCAGCATTTT
-	-	TRBJ2-5	TRBV12-5	CASAGKGAGETQYF	TGTGCTAGTGCCGGAAAGGGGGCGGGGGAGACCCAGTACTTC
-	TRBD1	TRBJ1-5	TRBV5-8	CASSVDRLNQPQHF	TGTGCCAGCAGCGTGGACAGGCTGAATCAGCCCCAGCATTTT
-	-	TRBJ2-2	TRBV19	CASGGFTGELFF	TGTGCCAGCGGGGGTTTCACCGGGGAGCTGTTTTTT
-	-	TRBJ1-1	TRBV30	CAWSAGRMNTEAFF	TGTGCCTGGAGTGCCGGTCGCATGAACACTGAAGCTTTCTTT
-	-	TRBJ2-7	TRBV28	CASSLVTPQEQYF	TGTGCCAGCAGTTTAGTGACTCCGCAGGAGCAGTACTTC
-	-	TRBJ1-5	TRBV21-1	CASSKGGFPQHF	TGTGCCAGCAGCAAAGGAGGTTTTCCCCAGCATTTT
-	-	TRBJ2-1	TRBV19	CASSTRRGRYNEQFF	TGTGCCAGTAGTACCCGCAGGGGACGATACAATGAGCAGTTCTTC
few	TRBD1	TRBJ1-1	TRBV5-1	CASSPGTGGRMNTEAFF	TGCGCCAGCAGCCCCGGGACAGGGGGGCGCATGAACACTGAAGCTTTCTTT
-	-	TRBJ1-5	TRBV6-2/TRBV6-3	CASSTPHQGNQPQHF	TGTGCCAGCAGCACTCCTCATCAGGGCAATCAGCCCCAGCATTTT
-	TRBD2	TRBJ2-3	TRBV4-3	CASTAGTSATDTQYF	TGCGCCAGCACCGCCGGGACTAGCGCCACAGATACGCAGTATTTT
-	TRBD2	TRBJ2-3	TRBV29-1	CSVGGGSTDTQYF	TGCAGCGTTGGCGGGGGGAGCACAGATACGCAGTATTTT
once	TRBD2	TRBJ2-1	TRBV27	CASSLGGLAARNEQFF	TGTGCCAGCAGTTTGGGGGGACTAGCGGCCCGCAATGAGCAGTTCTTC
-	TRBD2	TRBJ2-7	TRBV7-2	CASSLGVGASGRLYEQYF	TGTGCCAGCAGCTTAGGGGTCGGGGCTAGCGGGAGGCTCTACGAGCAGTACTTC
-	TRBD1	TRBJ1-3	TRBV5-6	CASTRGDAGAGNTIYF	TGTGCCAGCACCAGGGGGGACGCTGGAGCTGGAAACACCATATATTTT
-	TRBD1	TRBJ1-1	TRBV3-1/TRBV3-2	CASSQAGQGTEAFF	TGTGCCAGCAGCCAGGCGGGACAGGGCACTGAAGCTTTCTTT
once	-	TRBJ2-1	TRBV7-9	CASSFRGSSYNEQFF	TGTGCCAGCAGCTTTAGAGGGAGCTCCTACAATGAGCAGTTCTTC
-	TRBD2	TRBJ2-1	TRBV29-1	CSVGLAGGVEQFF	TGCAGCGTTGGGCTAGCGGGGGGGGTAGAGCAGTTCTTC
-	-	TRBJ2-2	TRBV28	CASRGGTGNTGELFF	TGTGCCAGCAGGGGAGGGACAGGGAACACCGGGGAGCTGTTTTTT
-	-	TRBJ2-7	TRBV7-9	CASSLGTAGEQYF	TGTGCCAGCAGCTTAGGGACCGCGGGCGAGCAGTACTTC
few	TRBD1	TRBJ1-2	TRBV29-1	CSVARTGVENYGYTF	TGCAGCGTTGCCCGGACAGGGGTTGAAAACTATGGCTACACCTTC
-	TRBD2	TRBJ2-2	TRBV5-1	CASSSMRGGRRGDTGELFF	TGCGCCAGCAGCAGCATGCGGGGGGGCCGAAGAGGAGACACCGGGGAGCTGTTTTTT
-	TRBD2	TRBJ2-7	TRBV28	CASQRGGSTYEQYF	TGTGCCAGCCAGCGCGGCGGGAGCACCTACGAGCAGTACTTC
-	TRBD2	TRBJ2-7	TRBV4-3	CASSQGPSGYEQYF	TGCGCCAGCAGCCAAGGGCCTAGCGGGTACGAGCAGTACTTC
-	TRBD1	TRBJ1-1	TRBV29-1	CSVRTGGSTEAFF	TGCAGCGTTCGGACAGGGGGCTCCACTGAAGCTTTCTTT
-	TRBD1	TRBJ1-4	TRBV11-3	CASSSRQGAPEKLFF	TGTGCCAGCAGCTCCCGACAGGGGGCTCCTGAAAAACTGTTTTTT
once	-	TRBJ1-4	TRBV6-5	CASSSSLLGGKLFF	TGTGCCAGCAGTAGTTCCCTCCTTGGAGGAAAACTGTTTTTT
-	-	TRBJ1-1	TRBV6-1	CASRRGANTEAFF	TGTGCCAGTAGGAGGGGCGCGAACACTGAAGCTTTCTTT
-	-	TRBJ1-1	TRBV7-9	CASSLATGHTEAFF	TGTGCCAGCAGCTTAGCTACAGGACACACTGAAGCTTTCTTT
-	TRBD1	TRBJ1-2	TRBV10-3	CAISERGQGGYGYTF	TGTGCCATCAGTGAACGGGGACAGGGGGGCTATGGCTACACCTTC